The text below deals with one TCR beta chain. Germline is not matched at one junction end, which may reflect a read error. Diagnosing involved the use of clinical symptoms, serum thyroxine and TRAb, thyroid ultrasound and orbital computed tomography. The CDR3 has 15 amino acids. The germline CDR1 and CDR2 sequences are PRHDT and FYEKMQ (reference sequence). The investigators amplified TCR beta CDR3 regions from RNA transcripts. An initial round of RT-PCR targeting the TCR CDR3 relied on the HTBI primer set. Each CDR3 protein is one row after TCRdb ran MiXCR on the multiplex PCR reads. The sample shows 400,000 to 450,000 distinct CDR3 sequences, around 15% of them seen only once. This sample stems from a study of T cells in Graves' hyperthyroidism and ophthalmopathy.

Input material: blood. The TCR comes from a man aged 18 to 30 with Graves' ophthalmopathy. The chain couples TRBV13 to TRBJ2-2; 10 bases map to TRBD1. The CDR3 loop is CASGSTGGNTGELFF. In nucleotides, the CDR3 is TGCGCCAGCGGGTCGACAGGGGGCAACACCGGGGAGCTGTTTTTT.